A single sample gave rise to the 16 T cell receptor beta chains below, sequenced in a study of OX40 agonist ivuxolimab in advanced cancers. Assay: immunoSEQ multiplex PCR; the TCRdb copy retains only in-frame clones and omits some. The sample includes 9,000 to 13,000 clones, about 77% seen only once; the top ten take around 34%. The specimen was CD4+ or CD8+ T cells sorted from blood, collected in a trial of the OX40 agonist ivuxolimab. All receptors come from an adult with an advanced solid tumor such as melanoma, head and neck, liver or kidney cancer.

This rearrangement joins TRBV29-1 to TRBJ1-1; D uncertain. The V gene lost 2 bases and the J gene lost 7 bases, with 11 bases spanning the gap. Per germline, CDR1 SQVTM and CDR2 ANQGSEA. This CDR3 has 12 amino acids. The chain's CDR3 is CSVEFGEGEAFF. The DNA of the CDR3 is TGCAGCGTTGAATTCGGTGAGGGTGAAGCTTTCTTT.

The CDR3 spells CASSLETGRTEKLFF. For the CDR3, the DNA is TGTGCCAGCAGCTTGGAGACAGGGCGGACTGAAAAACTGTTTTTT. The chain employs TRBV5-4 and TRBJ1-4; TRBD1 agrees at 7 bases. The germline V gene encodes CDR1 SGHNT and CDR2 YYREEE (reference sequence). This CDR3 is built from 15 residues. Unmatched junction bases numbered 6, after V lost 0 bases and J lost 7 bases.

For the CDR3, the DNA is TGCGCCAGCAGCCAAGACCGAGACGGTTACGAGCAGTACTTC. Translating it yields CASSQDRDGYEQYF. The chain recombines TRBV4-1 with TRBJ2-7; D uncertain. From germline, CDR1 is MGHRA and CDR2 YSYEKL. V dropped 0 bases and J dropped 4 bases, with 10 bases sitting between them. This CDR3 comprises 14 residues.

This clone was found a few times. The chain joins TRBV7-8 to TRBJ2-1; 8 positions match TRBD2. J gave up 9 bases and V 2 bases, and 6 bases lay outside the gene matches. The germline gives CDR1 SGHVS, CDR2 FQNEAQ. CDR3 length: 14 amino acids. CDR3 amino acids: CASSLRTSSGEQFF. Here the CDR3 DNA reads TGTGCCAGCAGCTTAAGGACTAGCTCTGGTGAGCAGTTCTTC.

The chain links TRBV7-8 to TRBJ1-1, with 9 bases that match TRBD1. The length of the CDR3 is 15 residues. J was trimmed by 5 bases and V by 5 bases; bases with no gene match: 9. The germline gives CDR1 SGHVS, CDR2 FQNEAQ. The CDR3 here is CASSEEQGAYTEAFF. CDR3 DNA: TGTGCCAGCAGCGAAGAACAGGGGGCTTATACTGAAGCTTTCTTT.

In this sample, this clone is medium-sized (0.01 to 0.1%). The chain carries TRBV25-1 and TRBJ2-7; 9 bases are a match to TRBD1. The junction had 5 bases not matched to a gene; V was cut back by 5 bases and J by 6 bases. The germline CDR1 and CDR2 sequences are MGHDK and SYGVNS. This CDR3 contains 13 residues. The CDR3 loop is CASSSGQGIEQYF. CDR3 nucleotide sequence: TGTGCCAGCAGTTCCGGACAGGGGATCGAGCAGTACTTC.

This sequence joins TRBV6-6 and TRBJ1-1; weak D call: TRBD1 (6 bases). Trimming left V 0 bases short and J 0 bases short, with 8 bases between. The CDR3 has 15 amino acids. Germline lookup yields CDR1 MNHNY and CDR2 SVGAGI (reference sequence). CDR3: CASSYSGTLNTEAFF. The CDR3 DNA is TGTGCCAGCAGTTACTCCGGGACACTGAACACTGAAGCTTTCTTT.

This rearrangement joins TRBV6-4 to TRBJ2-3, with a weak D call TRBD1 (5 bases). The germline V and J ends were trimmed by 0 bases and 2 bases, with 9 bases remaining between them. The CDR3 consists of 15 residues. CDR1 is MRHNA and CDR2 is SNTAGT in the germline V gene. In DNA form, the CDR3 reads TGTGCCAGCAGTGACTCGCGCAGGGACACAGATACGCAGTATTTT. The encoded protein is CASSDSRRDTDTQYF.

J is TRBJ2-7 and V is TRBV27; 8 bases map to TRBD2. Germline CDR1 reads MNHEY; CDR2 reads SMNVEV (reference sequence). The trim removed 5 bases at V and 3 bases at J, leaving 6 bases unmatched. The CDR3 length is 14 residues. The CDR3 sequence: CASSHGREDYEQYF. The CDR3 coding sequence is TGTGCCAGCAGTCACGGGAGGGAGGACTACGAGCAGTACTTC.

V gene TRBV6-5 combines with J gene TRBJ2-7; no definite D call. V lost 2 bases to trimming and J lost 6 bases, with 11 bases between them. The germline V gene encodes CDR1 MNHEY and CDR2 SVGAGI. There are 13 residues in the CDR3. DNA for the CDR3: TGTGCCAGCAGTTACGTGCAGGACCTCGAGCAGTACTTC. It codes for CASSYVQDLEQYF.

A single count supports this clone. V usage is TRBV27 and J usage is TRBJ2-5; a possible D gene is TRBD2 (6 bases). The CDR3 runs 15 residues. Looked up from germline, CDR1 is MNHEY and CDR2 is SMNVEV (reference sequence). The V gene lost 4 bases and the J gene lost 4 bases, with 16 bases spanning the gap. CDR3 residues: CASSSGVGSGETQYF. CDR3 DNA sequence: TGTGCCAGCAGTTCCGGGGTCGGGAGTGGAGAGACCCAGTACTTC.

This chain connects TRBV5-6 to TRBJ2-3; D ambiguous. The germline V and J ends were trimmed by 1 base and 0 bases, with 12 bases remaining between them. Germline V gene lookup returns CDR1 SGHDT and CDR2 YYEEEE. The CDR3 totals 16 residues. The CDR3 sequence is CASSLMFETSTDTQYF. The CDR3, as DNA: TGTGCCAGCAGCTTGATGTTCGAGACTAGCACAGATACGCAGTATTTT.

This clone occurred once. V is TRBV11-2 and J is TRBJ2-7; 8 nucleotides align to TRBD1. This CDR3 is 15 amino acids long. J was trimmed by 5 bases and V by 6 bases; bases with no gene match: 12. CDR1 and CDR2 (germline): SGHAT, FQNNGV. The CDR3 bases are TGTGCCAGCAGTTTTGAGGCGACAGGGGCCAACGAGCAGTACTTC. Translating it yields CASSFEATGANEQYF.

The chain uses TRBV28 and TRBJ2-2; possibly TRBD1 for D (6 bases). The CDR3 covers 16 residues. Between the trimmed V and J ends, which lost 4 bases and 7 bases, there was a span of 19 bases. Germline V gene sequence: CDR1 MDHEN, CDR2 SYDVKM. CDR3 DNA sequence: TGTGCCAGCAGTTGGGATTCGATAAGGGGGATCGGGGAGCTGTTTTTT. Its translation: CASSWDSIRGIGELFF.

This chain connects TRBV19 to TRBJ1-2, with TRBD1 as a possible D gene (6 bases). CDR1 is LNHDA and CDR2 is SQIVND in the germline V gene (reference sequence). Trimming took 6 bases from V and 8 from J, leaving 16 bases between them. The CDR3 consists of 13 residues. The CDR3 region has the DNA TGTGCCAGTAGCTACGACTCAAGGGGGGGCTACACCTTC. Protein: CASSYDSRGGYTF.

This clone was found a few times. The CDR3 region is CASSSTGTGAYEQYF. CDR3 nucleotides: TGTGCCAGCAGCTCTACCGGGACAGGGGCCTACGAGCAGTACTTC. The V gene is TRBV7-6, the J gene TRBJ2-7; 10 bases agree with TRBD1. V gave up 4 bases and J gave up 2 bases; unmatched junction bases: 5. CDR1 is SGHVS and CDR2 is FNYEAQ in the germline V gene. The CDR3 is 15 amino acids.